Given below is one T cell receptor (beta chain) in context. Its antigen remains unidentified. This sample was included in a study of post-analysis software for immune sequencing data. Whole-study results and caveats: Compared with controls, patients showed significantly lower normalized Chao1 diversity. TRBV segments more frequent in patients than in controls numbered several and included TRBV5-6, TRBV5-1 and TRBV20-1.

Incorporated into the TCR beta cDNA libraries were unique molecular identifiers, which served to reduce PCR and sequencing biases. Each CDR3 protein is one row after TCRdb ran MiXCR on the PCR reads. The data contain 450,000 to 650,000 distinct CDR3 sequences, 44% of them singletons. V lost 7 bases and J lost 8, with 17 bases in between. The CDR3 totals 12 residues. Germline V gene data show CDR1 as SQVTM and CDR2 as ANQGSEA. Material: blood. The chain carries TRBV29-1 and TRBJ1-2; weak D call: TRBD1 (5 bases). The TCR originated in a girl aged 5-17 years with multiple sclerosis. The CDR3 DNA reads TGCAGCGCCAGCAGGGAGGGGTCGGGCTACACCTTC. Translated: CSASREGSGYTF. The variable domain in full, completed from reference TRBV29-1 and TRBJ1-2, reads SAVISQKPSRDICQRGTSLTIQCQVDSQVTMMFWYRQQPGQSLTLIATANQGSEATYESGFVIDKFPISRPNLTFSTLTVSNMSPEDSSIYLCSASREGSGYTFGSGTRLTVV.